Presented here are 15 T cell receptor beta chains from one specimen sequenced in a study of T cells in Graves' hyperthyroidism and ophthalmopathy. Amplified TCR beta CDR3 regions derived from RNA transcripts. The study used the HTBI primer set for a first-round RT-PCR of the TCR CDR3. TCRdb recomputed calls from the multiplex PCR reads with MiXCR, one row per CDR3 protein. Among 600,000 to 900,000 distinct CDR3 sequences listed, roughly 17% were seen once. Sample: blood. These receptors were obtained from a man between 18 and 29 years old with Graves' hyperthyroidism.

This chain links TRBV29-1 with TRBJ2-5; TRBD2 agrees at 7 bases. The germline V gene encodes CDR1 SQVTM and CDR2 ANQGSEA. The V segment lost 8 bases and the J segment 2 bases; nucleotides outside the gene matches: 8. This CDR3 contains 13 residues. The CDR3 nucleotides read TGCAGCATGGTGGCTAGCGGACAAGAGACCCAGTACTTC. As protein: CSMVASGQETQYF.

There are many counts of this clonotype. The rearrangement joins TRBV30 to TRBJ1-2; tentatively, D is TRBD1 (5 bases). Between the trimmed V and J ends, which lost 2 bases and 4 bases, there was a span of 23 bases. The CDR3 contains 17 residues. In germline, CDR1 is GTSNPN, CDR2 SVGIG (reference sequence). The CDR3 protein is CAWSRDTYWGRSYGYTF. As DNA, the CDR3 is TGTGCCTGGAGTAGAGACACGTATTGGGGACGGAGCTATGGCTACACCTTC.

The J gene is TRBJ2-1, the V gene TRBV6-2 or TRBV6-3, with 8 bases aligning to TRBD2. Germline loops: CDR1 MNHEY, CDR2 SVGEGT. This CDR3 has 19 residues. After removal of 7 bases from V and 0 bases from J, the junction contained 17 bases not matched to a gene. CDR3 region: CASTQPPKLAVSSYNEQFF. CDR3 nucleotides: TGTGCCAGCACCCAACCCCCCAAACTAGCGGTGAGCTCCTACAATGAGCAGTTCTTC.

This clonotype has a count of ten or more. The chain is built from TRBV10-3 and TRBJ2-7, with 10 nucleotides matching TRBD1. CDR3 length: 16 amino acids. CDR1 is ENHRY, CDR2 SYGVKD, per germline. J was trimmed by 5 bases and V by 4 bases; bases with no gene match: 11. CDR3 DNA: TGTGCCATCAGTGCAAGACCGGGACAGGGGATCCACGAGCAGTACTTC. Translation gives CAISARPGQGIHEQYF.

This chain joins TRBV7-9 and TRBJ1-2; D is perhaps TRBD1 (6 bases). Between the trimmed V and J ends, which lost 1 base and 7 bases, there was a span of 16 bases. Per germline, CDR1 SEHNR and CDR2 FQNEAQ (reference sequence). This CDR3 is 15 amino acids long. CDR3 DNA: TGTGCCAGCAGCTTAGTCGGGGGCGATCCTCTTGGCTACACCTTC. Its translation is CASSLVGGDPLGYTF.

This clonotype was picked up many times. The chain has TRBV28 and TRBJ2-1, with 8 bases that match TRBD2. The CDR3 sequence is 14 residues long. Germline CDR1 is MDHEN and CDR2 is SYDVKM. V shed 4 bases and J 9 bases; nucleotides not matched to a gene: 8. CDR3 in amino acids: CASSWVGGRREQFF. The CDR3 nucleotides are TGTGCCAGCAGTTGGGTGGGCGGGAGGCGTGAGCAGTTCTTC.

This clonotype showed up many times. CDR3 amino acids: CASREKGEAFF. DNA of the CDR3: TGTGCCAGCAGAGAGAAGGGTGAAGCTTTCTTT. The rearrangement links TRBV12-3 or TRBV12-4 to TRBJ1-1; D is undetermined. The CDR3 consists of 11 residues. Trimming removed 6 bases at V and 7 bases at J, with 9 bases between.

This clonotype was observed a handful of times. The J gene is TRBJ2-1, the V gene TRBV7-8; D is undetermined. CDR3 length equals 14 residues. Trimming left V 6 bases short and J 2 bases short, with 11 bases between. Germline-derived CDR1 and CDR2 are SGHVS and FQNEAQ. The CDR3 sequence is CASRPRGPYNEQFF. CDR3 sequence (DNA): TGTGCCAGCAGGCCGCGAGGTCCCTACAATGAGCAGTTCTTC.

The rearrangement uses TRBV28 and TRBJ2-7, with 7 bases aligning to TRBD1. The ends lost 5 bases at V and 7 bases at J; junction bases unmatched: 8. Germline lookup yields CDR1 MDHEN and CDR2 SYDVKM. The CDR3 is 13 amino acids. Here the CDR3 reads CASSHDRAGEQYF. In nucleotides, the CDR3 is TGTGCCAGCAGTCACGACAGGGCTGGGGAGCAGTACTTC.

This clonotype was seen repeatedly, ten times or more. The V gene is TRBV5-1, the J gene TRBJ1-1, with D unresolved. This CDR3 region has 18 residues. The V gene lost 7 bases and the J gene lost 0 bases, with 25 bases spanning the gap. The germline gives CDR1 SGHRS, CDR2 YFSETQ. The chain's CDR3 is CASRPMRKGYGMNTEAFF. The CDR3 bases are TGCGCCAGCCGCCCAATGAGAAAAGGGTACGGAATGAACACTGAAGCTTTCTTT.

As for this clonotype: A much larger clone differs from this one at a single base, so this may be a read error. The chain employs TRBV12-3 or TRBV12-4 and TRBJ2-2; 7 positions agree with TRBD2. V was clipped by 6 bases and J by 0 bases; unmatched bases: 1. CDR3 length equals 14 residues. CDR3 DNA: TGTGCCAGCAGGAGCGGGGCGAACACCGGGGAGCTGTTTTTT. Encoded protein: CASRSGANTGELFF.

This clonotype was seen at least ten times. The V and J genes are TRBV6-4 and TRBJ2-1; 9 bases align to TRBD2. Losses at the gene ends were 0 bases for V and 8 bases for J; bases not matched to a gene: 5. From germline, CDR1 is MRHNA and CDR2 SNTAGT. The CDR3 covers 15 residues. The CDR3 sequence: CASSDSSGSSHEQFF. CDR3 nucleotides: TGTGCCAGCAGTGACTCTAGCGGGAGTAGCCATGAGCAGTTCTTC.

This clonotype was found many times. J is TRBJ2-1 and V is TRBV7-2; 14 nucleotides agree with TRBD2. V lost 4 bases, J lost 7 bases, and 3 bases stayed unmatched. The CDR3 consists of 15 residues. Per germline, CDR1 SGHTA and CDR2 FQGNSA. DNA for the CDR3: TGTGCCAGCAGCTATGGACTAGCGGGGGGAAATGAGCAGTTCTTC. Amino acid sequence: CASSYGLAGGNEQFF.

The chain links TRBV7-2 to TRBJ2-3; tentatively, D is TRBD2 (5 bases). Between the trimmed V and J ends, which lost 5 bases and 0 bases, there was a span of 12 bases. Germline V CDR1 and CDR2: SGHTA, FQGNSA. The CDR3 runs to 15 residues. CDR3: CASSQDYLSTDTQYF. CDR3 DNA: TGTGCCAGCAGCCAAGACTACTTGAGCACAGATACGCAGTATTTT.

The chain couples TRBV5-6 to TRBJ2-6; D possibly corresponds to TRBD2 (6 bases). The CDR3 totals 16 residues. V lost 4 bases and J lost 0, with 11 bases in between. The germline gives CDR1 SGHDT, CDR2 YYEEEE. The CDR3 is CASSPPGASGANVLTF. In DNA form, the CDR3 reads TGTGCCAGCAGCCCCCCGGGAGCCTCTGGGGCCAACGTCCTGACTTTC.